These 20 T cell receptor beta chains were sequenced from one sample in a study of control samples from healthy donors and cancer patients. Measured with immunoSEQ multiplex PCR; TCRdb has only the in-frame clones, and not every one. The sample yields approximately 140,000 clones, around 85% seen once. The sample was blood. These TCRs come from a woman in her twenties or thirties in good health.

The chain uses TRBV6-1 and TRBJ1-1; D unresolved. From germline, CDR1 is MNHNS and CDR2 SASEGT. The CDR3 is 15 amino acids. Trimming took 2 bases from V and 4 from J, leaving 14 bases between them. CDR3: CASSEFVAVGTEAFF. The CDR3 DNA reads as TGTGCCAGCAGTGAATTTGTGGCCGTCGGCACTGAAGCTTTCTTT.

The V and J genes are TRBV20-1 and TRBJ2-1; TRBD2 aligns across 9 bases. V was pared by 3 bases and J by 0 bases, with 6 bases of the junction left unmatched. This CDR3 has 16 amino acids. Germline CDR1 and CDR2: DFQATT and SNEGSKA (reference sequence). CDR3 sequence: CSASPLAGDSYNEQFF. For the CDR3, the DNA is TGCAGTGCTAGTCCCTTAGCGGGAGACTCCTACAATGAGCAGTTCTTC.

This CDR3 reads CASSTRLAGVRGELFF. CDR3 in DNA: TGTGCCAGCAGCACCCGACTAGCGGGAGTGAGGGGGGAGCTGTTTTTT. The chain links TRBV3-1 (or the pseudogene TRBV3-2) to TRBJ2-2; TRBD2 matches 12 bases. CDR1 LGHDT and CDR2 YNNKEL come from the germline V gene (reference sequence). With V trimmed by 5 bases and J by 8 bases, 9 bases remained unmatched. The length of the CDR3 is 16 residues.

This clone was counted a few times. The chain links TRBV30 to TRBJ2-1; D is perhaps TRBD2 (5 bases). This CDR3 region has 11 residues. Trimming shortened V by 5 bases and J by 5 bases, and 7 bases separated the two germline ends. Germline-derived CDR1 and CDR2 are GTSNPN and SVGIG (reference sequence). Here the CDR3 reads CAWASHNEQFF. The CDR3 DNA reads TGTGCCTGGGCTAGCCACAATGAGCAGTTCTTC.

The V gene is TRBV6-6, the J gene TRBJ2-7; the match to TRBD2 covers 11 bases. CDR1 and CDR2 from the germline V gene are MNHNY and SVGAGI (reference sequence). This CDR3 has 16 residues. Trimming removed 6 bases from V and 6 bases from J; junction bases left unmatched: 13. The CDR3, as DNA: TGTGCCAGCAGCCCTCCTGGGACTAGCGGAAAAGGCGAGCAGTACTTC. Protein: CASSPPGTSGKGEQYF.

This clone was seen only once. The V gene is TRBV5-5, the J gene TRBJ1-1, with TRBD1 matching 8 bases. The CDR3 loop spans 14 amino acids. Germline lookup yields CDR1 SGHKS and CDR2 YYEKEE (reference sequence). V gave up 3 bases and J gave up 5 bases; unmatched junction bases: 6. The CDR3 protein is CASSWNRGETEAFF. CDR3 in DNA: TGTGCCAGCAGCTGGAACAGGGGGGAAACTGAAGCTTTCTTT.

The chain employs TRBV2 and TRBJ1-1; D unclear. Germline CDR1 is SNHLY and CDR2 is FYNNEI. This CDR3 contains 15 residues. V shed 6 bases and J shed 4 bases, with 18 bases lying between them. Here the CDR3 DNA reads TGTGCCAGCAGGGCAGGAACTAACGTGGGCACTGAAGCTTTCTTT. Translation gives CASRAGTNVGTEAFF. Using reference TRBV2 and TRBJ1-1 for the parts outside the CDR3, the full variable domain is EPEVTQTPSHQVTQMGQEVILRCVPISNHLYFYWYRQILGQKVEFLVSFYNNEISEKSEIFDDQFSVERPDGSNFTLKIRSTKLEDSAMYFCASRAGTNVGTEAFFGQGTRLTVV.

This clone was seen just once. The chain couples TRBV2 to TRBJ1-3; D unresolved. The germline V and J ends were trimmed by 5 bases and 8 bases, with 16 bases remaining between them. The CDR3 extends over 14 amino acids. CDR1 and CDR2 from the germline V gene are SNHLY and FYNNEI. CDR3 sequence (DNA): TGTGCCAGCAGTCTTGGGCCCCTCCTAGACACCATATATTTT. Translated, it gives CASSLGPLLDTIYF. The variable domain in full, with the rest retrieved from reference TRBV2 and TRBJ1-3, is EPEVTQTPSHQVTQMGQEVILRCVPISNHLYFYWYRQILGQKVEFLVSFYNNEISEKSEIFDDQFSVERPDGSNFTLKIRSTKLEDSAMYFCASSLGPLLDTIYFGEGSWLTVV.

The chain couples TRBV6-6 to TRBJ1-2; tentative D call: TRBD1 (5 bases). Trimming took off 5 bases at V and 6 bases at J, with 16 bases between the two ends. CDR1 is MNHNY and CDR2 is SVGAGI in the germline V gene (reference sequence). The CDR3 extends over 14 amino acids. CDR3 DNA sequence: TGTGCCAGCAGTCTCCCCTCAGGGAGCGATGGCTACACCTTC. This codes for CASSLPSGSDGYTF.

The chain recombines TRBV6-4 with TRBJ2-3, with D tentatively TRBD2 (5 bases). This CDR3 contains 14 residues. CDR1 is MRHNA, CDR2 SNTAGT, per germline. Trimming took 5 bases from V and 1 from J, leaving 10 bases between them. The DNA for the CDR3 is TGTGCCAGCAGTCCGGGATTCGGCACAGATACGCAGTATTTT. Translation gives CASSPGFGTDTQYF.

The CDR3 sequence: CASSYLTGAGNTIYF. In DNA form, the CDR3 reads TGTGCCAGCAGTTACTTGACAGGGGCTGGAAACACCATATATTTT. This sequence joins TRBV6-5 and TRBJ1-3; 8 nucleotides line up with TRBD1. Germline V lookup: CDR1 MNHEY, CDR2 SVGAGI. There are 15 residues in the CDR3. The V and J ends lost 1 base and 2 bases, in that order; junction bases with no gene match: 1.

The chain carries TRBV5-6 and TRBJ1-1; 9 nucleotides align to TRBD1. The germline CDR1 and CDR2 sequences are SGHDT and YYEEEE. This CDR3 has 17 amino acids. V lost 1 base and J lost 1; bases outside the gene matches: 8. The CDR3 DNA reads TGTGCCAGCAGCTTGCCCCCCGGGACAGGGACGAACACTGAAGCTTTCTTT. This encodes CASSLPPGTGTNTEAFF.

V usage is TRBV29-1 and J usage is TRBJ2-2, with D possibly TRBD2 on 5 matching bases. The V and J ends lost 6 bases and 0 bases respectively, with 11 bases between them. Germline lookup yields CDR1 SQVTM and CDR2 ANQGSEA. CDR3 length equals 14 residues. The CDR3 loop is CSVGSGSNTGELFF. The CDR3 DNA sequence: TGCAGCGTCGGAAGCGGATCGAACACCGGGGAGCTGTTTTTT.

For the CDR3, the DNA is TGTGCCACCAGCAGAGACCTAGCTTACTACAATGAGCAGTTCTTC. It translates to CATSRDLAYYNEQFF. The V gene is TRBV15, the J gene TRBJ2-1; possible D gene TRBD2, 5 bases. The germline V and J ends were trimmed by 0 bases and 3 bases, with 9 bases remaining between them. This CDR3 is built from 15 residues. CDR1 is LNHNV and CDR2 is YYDKDF in the germline V gene (reference sequence).

The chain has TRBV10-3 and TRBJ2-7; TRBD2 aligns across 8 bases. Germline lookup yields CDR1 ENHRY and CDR2 SYGVKD. The CDR3 is 14 residues long. Losses at the gene ends were 4 bases for V and 7 bases for J; bases not matched to a gene: 9. The CDR3 sequence is CAISGASGSEEQYF. The CDR3 DNA reads as TGTGCCATCAGTGGGGCTAGCGGGTCGGAAGAGCAGTACTTC.

The J gene is TRBJ2-5, the V gene TRBV11-2; 7 bases are shared with TRBD2. Germline loops: CDR1 SGHAT, CDR2 FQNNGV. CDR3 length equals 17 residues. V lost 1 base and J lost 1; bases outside the gene matches: 9. The CDR3 DNA is TGTGCCAGCAGCTTAGGTCTTAAGGGAGGGGCCCAAGAGACCCAGTACTTC. Its protein is CASSLGLKGGAQETQYF.

The rearrangement links TRBV30 to TRBJ1-6; the D is unclear. This CDR3 is built from 14 residues. V shed 4 bases and J shed 7 bases, with 14 bases lying between them. CDR1 and CDR2 (germline): GTSNPN, SVGIG (reference sequence). The CDR3 nucleotides read TGTGCCTGGATGGAGGGCCTCGGCAATTCACCCCTCCACTTT. Residues: CAWMEGLGNSPLHF.

This chain connects TRBV12-5 to TRBJ2-5; 9 bases agree with TRBD1. The CDR3 is 14 amino acids. J lost 4 bases, V lost 6 bases, and 6 bases had no gene match. Germline CDR1 is LGHNT and CDR2 is FRNRAP. For the CDR3, the DNA is TGTGCTAGTGGACCGGGACAGGGAAGAGAGACCCAGTACTTC. Protein product: CASGPGQGRETQYF.

The chain carries TRBV24-1 and TRBJ2-1, with 14 bases that match TRBD2. V gave up 9 bases and J gave up 5 bases; unmatched junction bases: 5. This CDR3 comprises 15 residues. Germline values: CDR1 KGHDR, CDR2 SFDVKD. CDR3 protein: CATGGTSGSNNEQFF. Here the CDR3 DNA reads TGTGCCACCGGGGGGACTAGCGGGAGCAACAATGAGCAGTTCTTC.

This sequence joins TRBV29-1 and TRBJ2-5; 7 bases are a match to TRBD2. The CDR3 totals 13 residues. Germline V gene lookup returns CDR1 SQVTM and CDR2 ANQGSEA. Trimming at V came to 4 bases and at J to 4 bases, leaving 6 bases not matched to a gene. Here the CDR3 reads CSVGEGPRETQYF. The CDR3 region has the DNA TGCAGCGTTGGGGAGGGGCCCCGAGAGACCCAGTACTTC.